The 27 T cell receptor beta chains below come from one sample, sequenced in a study of CD8 T cells in ankylosing spondylitis. Broader study findings: Blood of patients with ankylosing spondylitis appeared to be characterized by a TCR beta motif of eight or nine highly homologous variants.

Antigen specificity for these receptors is unknown. In TCRdb, the 5' RACE reads were re-called with MiXCR into one record per CDR3 protein. The table shows about 450,000 distinct CDR3 sequences, with more than 25% occurring only once. The sample taken for sequencing was blood, either unsorted or a sorted T cell fraction (not recorded which). The source is a male donor with ankylosing spondylitis.

The V and J genes are TRBV29-1 and TRBJ2-3; 8 bases are shared with TRBD1. CDR1 is SQVTM and CDR2 is ANQGSEA in the germline V gene. Unmatched junction bases numbered 2, after V lost 0 bases and J lost 6 bases. This CDR3 region has 13 residues. In DNA, the CDR3 is TGCAGCGTTGAAGAGACAGGGGTGGATACGCAGTATTTT. Translated, it gives CSVEETGVDTQYF.

This clonotype occurred a few times. V and J are TRBV29-1 and TRBJ1-6, with TRBD1 as a possible D gene (5 bases). The germline V gene encodes CDR1 SQVTM and CDR2 ANQGSEA. Deletions cut 7 bases from V and 5 bases from J, with 15 bases between. The CDR3 extends over 14 amino acids. The CDR3, as DNA: TGCAGCGCCCGGCAGGGAGGAGATAATTCACCCCTCCACTTT. Its translation: CSARQGGDNSPLHF.

This clonotype was counted between two and nine times. The chain is built from TRBV11-2 and TRBJ2-7; 8 nucleotides line up with TRBD1. The V gene end was trimmed by 5 bases and the J gene end by 4 bases; junction bases not matched to a gene: 10. Germline CDR1 and CDR2: SGHAT and FQNNGV. The CDR3 spans 15 residues. The CDR3 spells CASSPRTDRVYEQYF. The CDR3 DNA reads TGTGCCAGCAGCCCACGGACGGACAGGGTTTACGAGCAGTACTTC.

This clonotype was observed a handful of times. The chain is built from TRBV3-1 and TRBJ2-1; 8 nucleotides align to TRBD1. CDR1 is LGHDT and CDR2 is YNNKEL in the germline V gene (reference sequence). The CDR3 covers 15 residues. Unmatched junction bases numbered 4, after V lost 1 base and J lost 5 bases. Here the CDR3 reads CASSQAGGPHNEQFF. The CDR3 nucleotides read TGTGCCAGCAGCCAAGCAGGGGGCCCCCACAATGAGCAGTTCTTC.

J is TRBJ2-1 and V is TRBV11-2; the D call may be TRBD1 or TRBD2 (5 bases each). Germline V CDR1 and CDR2: SGHAT, FQNNGV. Between the trimmed V and J ends, which lost 6 bases and 8 bases, there was a span of 29 bases. The CDR3 sequence is 18 residues long. The CDR3 here is CASRKEGAGDRGIYEQFF. The CDR3 DNA sequence: TGTGCCAGCAGAAAAGAAGGGGCTGGGGACCGAGGAATCTATGAGCAGTTCTTC.

The genes are TRBV24-1 and TRBJ2-2, with TRBD1 identical over 7 bases. Unmatched junction bases numbered 0, after V lost 9 bases and J lost 0 bases. CDR3 length: 13 amino acids. Per germline, CDR1 KGHDR and CDR2 SFDVKD. The CDR3 DNA sequence: TGTGCCACCGGACAGGCGAACACCGGGGAGCTGTTTTTT. It translates to CATGQANTGELFF.

J is TRBJ1-2 and V is TRBV10-2; TRBD1 is a possible D gene (5 bases). The CDR3 contains 16 residues. The germline CDR1 and CDR2 sequences are WSHSY and SAAADI. V was trimmed by 3 bases and J by 0 bases, leaving 14 bases between them. This chain's CDR3 is CASSDLPGPSNYGYTF. CDR3 nucleotides: TGCGCCAGCAGTGACCTACCGGGGCCTTCTAACTATGGCTACACCTTC.

The V gene is TRBV20-1, the J gene TRBJ2-3, with TRBD2 matching 13 bases. CDR1 DFQATT and CDR2 SNEGSKA come from the germline V gene (reference sequence). V gave up 5 bases and J gave up 6 bases; unmatched junction bases: 2. CDR3 length: 13 residues. CDR3 nucleotide sequence: TGCAGTGCTTGGACTAGCGGGAGCGATACGCAGTATTTT. Its protein is CSAWTSGSDTQYF.

The chain recombines TRBV7-2 with TRBJ2-3; the D gene could be TRBD1 or TRBD2 (5 bases each). CDR1 and CDR2 from the germline V gene are SGHTA and FQGNSA. The CDR3 has 14 residues. Deletions cut 4 bases from V and 2 bases from J, with 10 bases between. The CDR3 DNA reads as TGTGCCAGCAGCTGGGGACGGAACACAGATACGCAGTATTTT. Translated: CASSWGRNTDTQYF.

The rearrangement uses TRBV7-9 and TRBJ1-4, with TRBD1 matching 7 bases. Trimming at V came to 5 bases and at J to 0 bases, leaving 6 bases not matched to a gene. Germline CDR1 is SEHNR and CDR2 is FQNEAQ (reference sequence). This CDR3 region has 16 residues. This CDR3 is CASSKGQIPTNEKLFF. The CDR3 bases are TGTGCCAGCAGCAAGGGACAGATTCCAACTAATGAAAAACTGTTTTTT. The full variable domain, its missing parts supplied by reference TRBV7-9 and TRBJ1-4, is DTGVSQNPRHKITKRGQNVTFRCDPISEHNRLYWYRQTLGQGPEFLTYFQNEAQLEKSRLLSDRFSAERPKGSFSTLEIQRTEQGDSAMYLCASSKGQIPTNEKLFFGSGTQLSVL.

This clonotype was recorded a few times. This CDR3 is CASKNTGTFNTIYF. The CDR3, as DNA: TGTGCCAGCAAAAATACCGGGACCTTTAACACCATATATTTT. The chain joins TRBV11-2 to TRBJ1-3; D might be TRBD1 (5 bases). Germline CDR1 and CDR2: SGHAT and FQNNGV. This CDR3 is 14 amino acids long. V lost 7 bases to trimming and J lost 7 bases, with 17 bases between them.

This clonotype was observed a few times. The V and J genes are TRBV7-2 and TRBJ2-2, with a tentative D call TRBD1 (6 bases). From germline, CDR1 is SGHTA and CDR2 FQGNSA. Trimming cost V 0 bases and J 4 bases, with 15 bases left between them. The CDR3 consists of 17 residues. The CDR3 region has the DNA TGTGCCAGCAGCTTAGCGGGGGCCTCCCGGGGCACCGGGGAGCTGTTTTTT. Its translation: CASSLAGASRGTGELFF.

CDR3 amino acids: CASSENRDDEKLFF. The DNA for the CDR3 is TGTGCCAGCAGTGAAAACAGGGATGATGAAAAACTGTTTTTT. The chain links TRBV6-1 to TRBJ1-4; D possibly corresponds to TRBD1 (6 bases). With 2 bases removed from V and 6 bases from J, the gap between germline ends came to 10 bases. The CDR3 is made up of 14 amino acids. Germline lookup yields CDR1 MNHNS and CDR2 SASEGT.

This clonotype has just a few counts. The chain is built from TRBV9 and TRBJ2-1; possibly TRBD1 or TRBD2 for D (6 bases each). Germline values: CDR1 SGDLS, CDR2 YYNGEE. Trimming removed 6 bases from V and 6 bases from J, with 16 bases in between. The CDR3 is 14 residues long. Here the CDR3 DNA reads TGTGCCAGCACTGAGGGGGACTCGAGCAATGAGCAGTTCTTC. Translating gives CASTEGDSSNEQFF.

The CDR3 DNA reads TGCGCCAGCAGCTTGGACCGGACGGGTGAAGCTTTCTTT. It translates to CASSLDRTGEAFF. V and J are TRBV5-1 and TRBJ1-1; no clear D. Per the germline V gene, CDR1 is SGHRS and CDR2 is YFSETQ. Trimming took 0 bases from V and 7 from J, leaving 10 bases between them. The CDR3 has 13 amino acids.

The chain uses TRBV12-3 or TRBV12-4 and TRBJ2-5; D not resolved. Trimming took 6 bases from V and 7 from J, leaving 12 bases between them. The CDR3 loop spans 12 amino acids. CDR3 in DNA: TGTGCCAGCAGCGTGATAGAATGGACCCAGTACTTC. Its protein is CASSVIEWTQYF.

This clonotype was observed a handful of times. V gene TRBV12-3 or TRBV12-4 combines with J gene TRBJ2-7; 8 bases fit TRBD2. The CDR3 spans 13 residues. Unmatched junction bases numbered 3, after V lost 6 bases and J lost 2 bases. Here the CDR3 reads CASRIGGAYEQYF. In DNA form, the CDR3 reads TGTGCCAGCAGAATCGGGGGGGCCTACGAGCAGTACTTC.

The CDR3 region is CASSLGTLAEAFF. CDR3 in DNA: TGTGCCAGCAGTCTTGGGACATTGGCTGAAGCTTTCTTT. The rearrangement joins TRBV6-4 to TRBJ1-1; a weak D match, TRBD1 (6 bases). V was pared by 5 bases and J by 6 bases, with 13 bases between. This CDR3 comprises 13 residues. The germline gives CDR1 MRHNA, CDR2 SNTAGT.

The table lists this clonotype with a few counts. The rearrangement links TRBV5-1 to TRBJ1-3; unclear D gene. V lost 0 bases and J 0 bases, leaving 10 bases between the germline ends. Germline-derived CDR1 and CDR2 are SGHRS and YFSETQ. CDR3 length equals 16 residues. The chain's CDR3 is CASSLADISSGNTIYF. Written as DNA, the CDR3 is TGCGCCAGCAGCTTGGCAGACATATCCTCTGGAAACACCATATATTTT.

This clonotype was detected a few times. V is TRBV20-1 and J is TRBJ2-1; TRBD2 matches at 14 bases. V trimming: 1 base; J trimming: 4 bases; junction bases outside the gene matches: 15. The CDR3 spans 20 residues. Germline CDR1 and CDR2: DFQATT and SNEGSKA (reference sequence). The DNA for the CDR3 is TGCAGTGCTAGAGCCCGAGACGCCGGGACTAGCGGGAGACGGTACAATGAGCAGTTCTTC. Its translation is CSARARDAGTSGRRYNEQFF.

The genes are TRBV5-1 and TRBJ2-3; the D gene is possibly TRBD2 (6 bases). Germline V gives CDR1 SGHRS, CDR2 YFSETQ. The CDR3 runs to 15 residues. Trimming took 0 bases from V and 2 from J, leaving 10 bases between them. The CDR3 region is CASSLGGGLTDTQYF. As DNA, the CDR3 is TGCGCCAGCAGCTTGGGCGGAGGGCTCACAGATACGCAGTATTTT. Drawing the rest from reference TRBV5-1 and TRBJ2-3, the complete variable domain is KAGVTQTPRYLIKTRGQQVTLSCSPISGHRSVSWYQQTPGQGLQFLFEYFSETQRNKGNFPGRFSGRQFSNSRSEMNVSTLELGDSALYLCASSLGGGLTDTQYFGPGTRLTVL.

The sample holds a few counts of this clonotype. This sequence joins TRBV5-1 and TRBJ1-5; D call uncertain. Trimming removed 0 bases at V and 3 bases at J, with 10 bases between. CDR3 length equals 15 residues. Germline V gene data show CDR1 as SGHRS and CDR2 as YFSETQ. CDR3 amino acids: CASSLGPGDNQPQHF. The CDR3 DNA follows: TGCGCCAGCAGCTTGGGTCCAGGCGACAATCAGCCCCAGCATTTT.

A few counts support this clonotype. The chain links TRBV9 to TRBJ2-5; D unresolved. The CDR3 length is 13 residues. V was trimmed by 4 bases and J by 2 bases, leaving 9 bases between them. Germline V CDR1 and CDR2: SGDLS, YYNGEE. In DNA, the CDR3 is TGTGCCAGCAGCCCCCAGTCACAAGAGACCCAGTACTTC. This gives the protein CASSPQSQETQYF.

V usage is TRBV5-1 and J usage is TRBJ2-1; weak D call: TRBD1 (6 bases). V gave up 2 bases and J gave up 9 bases, with 15 bases separating them. The CDR3 is 14 residues long. The germline CDR1 and CDR2 sequences are SGHRS and YFSETQ. The CDR3 coding sequence is TGCGCCAGCAGCTTACAAACAGGGTCGGCTGAGCAGTTCTTC. Its protein is CASSLQTGSAEQFF.

This clonotype occurred a few times. CDR3 amino acids: CASSAGLAVETQYF. The CDR3 DNA is TGTGCCAGCAGCGCGGGACTAGCGGTAGAGACCCAGTACTTC. The genes are TRBV9 and TRBJ2-5; TRBD2 aligns across 11 bases. V dropped 3 bases and J dropped 4; count of bases not matched to a gene: 2. The V gene's germline CDR1 is SGDLS and CDR2 YYNGEE. The CDR3 contains 14 residues. The entire variable domain, with the rest obtained from reference TRBV9 and TRBJ2-5, is as follows: DSGVTQTPKHLITATGQRVTLRCSPRSGDLSVYWYQQSLDQGLQFLIQYYNGEERAKGNILERFSAQQFPDLHSELNLSSLELGDSALYFCASSAGLAVETQYFGPGTRLLVL.

The sample holds a few counts of this clonotype. This chain links TRBV20-1 with TRBJ2-1; 8 bases agree with TRBD2. Germline CDR1 is DFQATT and CDR2 is SNEGSKA (reference sequence). CDR3 length: 16 residues. V dropped 3 bases and J dropped 2; count of bases not matched to a gene: 9. CDR3 region: CSASLSSGRPYNEQFF. The CDR3 bases are TGCAGTGCTAGCCTCTCTAGCGGGCGACCCTACAATGAGCAGTTCTTC.

V and J are TRBV12-3 or TRBV12-4 and TRBJ2-4; no reliable D call. Trimming pared 7 bases from V and 2 bases from J, leaving 15 bases between. The CDR3 totals 15 residues. The DNA of the CDR3 is TGTGCCAGCACCACTCCCCCCGGGCCCAAAAACATTCAGTACTTC. Encoded protein: CASTTPPGPKNIQYF.